The 29 T cell receptor beta chains below were found in one sample sequenced in a study of T cells after yellow fever vaccination. TCRdb re-called the 5' RACE reads with MiXCR, one entry per CDR3 protein. This table has around 610,000 distinct CDR3 sequences, roughly 13% appearing once. The source material was PBMCs, sampled on the day of the yellow fever booster vaccination. The receptors originated from a man aged 25 to 40 who received the YFV17D yellow fever vaccine.

A single count supports this clonotype. This rearrangement joins TRBV5-1 to TRBJ2-7; TRBD2 matches at 8 bases. V lost 4 bases and J lost 0; bases outside the gene matches: 6. The germline V gene has CDR1 SGHRS and CDR2 YFSETQ. This CDR3 spans 15 amino acids. The CDR3 sequence: CASSVSGTTSYEQYF. For the CDR3, the DNA is TGCGCCAGCAGCGTTAGCGGGACCACCTCCTACGAGCAGTACTTC.

For the CDR3, the DNA is TGTGCCAGCAGTTACTCTCCTCCGGCTAGCGCGAACACCGGGGAGCTGTTTTTT. This encodes CASSYSPPASANTGELFF. The chain is built from TRBV6-5 and TRBJ2-2, with D possibly matching TRBD2 (6 bases). The CDR3 has 18 amino acids. Trimming left V 0 bases short and J 0 bases short, with 14 bases between. CDR1 is MNHEY, CDR2 SVGAGI, per germline.

The rearrangement uses TRBV15 and TRBJ2-3; D call uncertain. There are 13 residues in the CDR3. Germline V gene sequence: CDR1 LNHNV, CDR2 YYDKDF (reference sequence). The ends were cut back, 0 bases at V and 6 bases at J, with 7 bases in the middle. CDR3 residues: CATSRDRRDTQYF. For the CDR3, the DNA is TGTGCCACCAGCAGAGATCGGCGGGATACGCAGTATTTT. Combining the CDR3 with reference TRBV15 and TRBJ2-3 gives the whole variable domain DAMVIQNPRYQVTQFGKPVTLSCSQTLNHNVMYWYQQKSSQAPKLLFHYYDKDFNNEADTPDNFQSRRPNTSFCFLDIRSPGLGDTAMYLCATSRDRRDTQYFGPGTRLTVL.

The chain is built from TRBV20-1 and TRBJ2-5, with 8 nucleotides matching TRBD2. The ends lost 8 bases at V and 2 bases at J; junction bases unmatched: 4. Germline values: CDR1 DFQATT, CDR2 SNEGSKA (reference sequence). The CDR3 is made up of 12 amino acids. The CDR3: CSPLADQETQYF. In nucleotides, the CDR3 is TGCAGTCCACTAGCGGATCAAGAGACCCAGTACTTC.

This clonotype has just a few counts. This rearrangement joins TRBV30 to TRBJ1-1; D might be TRBD1 (5 bases). The CDR3 length is 14 residues. CDR1 and CDR2 (germline): GTSNPN, SVGIG (reference sequence). Trimming took off 4 bases at V and 4 bases at J, with 16 bases between the two ends. The CDR3: CAWTTGVSSTEAFF. In nucleotides, the CDR3 is TGTGCCTGGACAACAGGAGTGTCTAGCACTGAAGCTTTCTTT.

V gene TRBV25-1 combines with J gene TRBJ1-2, with D possibly matching TRBD1 (6 bases). V was pared by 7 bases and J by 3 bases, with 15 bases between. In germline, CDR1 is MGHDK, CDR2 SYGVNS. The CDR3 loop spans 14 amino acids. CDR3 sequence reads: CASTPDSLYYGYTF. Written as DNA, the CDR3 is TGTGCCAGCACCCCGGACAGCCTCTACTATGGCTACACCTTC.

The rearrangement links TRBV5-1 to TRBJ1-4; D is unresolved. Trimming shortened V by 0 bases and J by 4 bases, and 10 bases separated the two germline ends. This CDR3 spans 15 amino acids. Germline CDR1 reads SGHRS; CDR2 reads YFSETQ. CDR3 in amino acids: CASSLGDPYNEKLFF. Written as DNA, the CDR3 is TGCGCCAGCAGCTTGGGGGATCCCTATAATGAAAAACTGTTTTTT.

In its sample, this clonotype was seen a few times. The chain couples TRBV20-1 to TRBJ2-3; TRBD2 aligns across 7 bases. The CDR3 runs 13 residues. CDR1 is DFQATT, CDR2 SNEGSKA, per germline (reference sequence). Germline trimming cut 7 bases from V and 5 bases from J; bases unmatched to any gene: 9. Here the CDR3 reads CSVRREILDTQYF. For the CDR3, the DNA is TGCAGTGTTCGGCGGGAGATTCTAGATACGCAGTATTTT.

The table lists this clonotype with a few counts. V and J are TRBV7-8 and TRBJ2-3, with D perhaps TRBD2 (6 bases). Germline-derived CDR1 and CDR2 are SGHVS and FQNEAQ. CDR3 length: 16 amino acids. V dropped 1 base and J dropped 0 bases, with 11 bases sitting between them. CDR3 loop: CASSLVGGTSTDTQYF. The CDR3 DNA sequence: TGTGCCAGCAGCTTAGTAGGAGGGACTAGCACAGATACGCAGTATTTT. The whole variable domain, filled in from reference TRBV7-8 and TRBJ2-3, reads GAGVSQSPRYKVAKRGQDVALRCDPISGHVSLFWYQQALGQGPEFLTYFQNEAQLDKSGLPSDRFFAERPEGSVSTLKIQRTQQEDSAVYLCASSLVGGTSTDTQYFGPGTRLTVL.

This clonotype has only a few counts. J is TRBJ1-5 and V is TRBV20-1, with D possibly matching TRBD1 (5 bases). Germline values: CDR1 DFQATT, CDR2 SNEGSKA (reference sequence). The CDR3 is 13 amino acids. V was clipped by 6 bases and J by 0 bases, with 9 bases between them. The CDR3 DNA is TGCAGTGCCAAAGACAGTAGCAATCAGCCCCAGCATTTT. It translates to CSAKDSSNQPQHF.

This clonotype was seen only a few times. The rearrangement joins TRBV5-1 to TRBJ1-6, with D perhaps matching TRBD1 (5 bases). Per the germline V gene, CDR1 is SGHRS and CDR2 is YFSETQ. Trimming shortened V by 5 bases and J by 8 bases, and 23 bases separated the two germline ends. This CDR3 is 17 amino acids long. In DNA form, the CDR3 reads TGCGCCAGCAGAGCTTTTCGAGCCGGGACGGCGGATTCACCCCTCCACTTT. It yields the protein CASRAFRAGTADSPLHF.

This clonotype was detected a few times. The chain carries TRBV20-1 and TRBJ1-1, with D uncertain. Germline assignment: CDR1 DFQATT and CDR2 SNEGSKA (reference sequence). The V end was cut by 1 base, the J end by 8 bases, with 11 bases between. This CDR3 has 12 amino acids. CDR3 sequence: CSARVEEFEAFF. CDR3 DNA sequence: TGCAGTGCTAGAGTGGAGGAGTTCGAAGCTTTCTTT.

This clonotype has just a few counts. The chain is built from TRBV2 and TRBJ1-1; TRBD1 might be the D (6 bases). Germline CDR1 SNHLY, CDR2 FYNNEI. V lost 6 bases, J lost 0 bases, and 11 bases lay in between. The CDR3 is 14 amino acids. Here the CDR3 DNA reads TGTGCCAGCAGAGGACAGTACATGAACACTGAAGCTTTCTTT. Its protein is CASRGQYMNTEAFF.

This clonotype showed up just a few times. The chain couples TRBV7-2 to TRBJ1-6; the D gene is possibly TRBD1 (6 bases). V dropped 3 bases and J dropped 14 bases, with 11 bases sitting between them. This CDR3 spans 12 amino acids. Per the germline V gene, CDR1 is SGHTA and CDR2 is FQGNSA. CDR3 nucleotide sequence: TGTGCCAGCAGCTTGGGGGGCGAGGCCCTCCACTTT. Residues: CASSLGGEALHF.

CDR3 residues: CAISAGFDEKLFF. CDR3 nucleotide sequence: TGTGCCATCAGTGCTGGGTTTGATGAAAAACTGTTTTTT. This chain joins TRBV10-3 and TRBJ1-4; unclear D gene. CDR1 and CDR2 from the germline V gene are ENHRY and SYGVKD. With 4 bases removed from V and 6 bases from J, the gap between germline ends came to 9 bases. The CDR3 consists of 13 residues.

The V call is TRBV28, the J call TRBJ1-2; 10 bases align to TRBD1. The CDR3 contains 15 residues. Per the germline V gene, CDR1 is MDHEN and CDR2 is SYDVKM. The ends lost 1 base at V and 5 bases at J; junction bases unmatched: 4. CDR3 in DNA: TGTGCCAGCAGTTTATACCGACAGGGGGCATATGGCTACACCTTC. Translated, it gives CASSLYRQGAYGYTF.

The chain employs TRBV4-2 and TRBJ2-3; D gene uncertain. Germline-derived CDR1 and CDR2 are LGHNA and YNFKEQ. This CDR3 has 15 amino acids. V lost 3 bases to trimming and J lost 1 base, with 11 bases between them. This CDR3 is CASSHVGPGTDTQYF. DNA of the CDR3: TGTGCCAGCAGCCATGTTGGTCCGGGCACAGATACGCAGTATTTT.

This clonotype was observed a few times. The chain uses TRBV7-9 and TRBJ2-7; D ambiguous. Trimming shortened V by 1 base and J by 2 bases, and 9 bases separated the two germline ends. Germline assignment: CDR1 SEHNR and CDR2 FQNEAQ (reference sequence). CDR3 length: 14 residues. The DNA for the CDR3 is TGTGCCAGCAGCTTAGTTAGTAACCCCTACGAGCAGTACTTC. Protein product: CASSLVSNPYEQYF. The full variable domain, its missing parts supplied by reference TRBV7-9 and TRBJ2-7, is DTGVSQNPRHKITKRGQNVTFRCDPISEHNRLYWYRQTLGQGPEFLTYFQNEAQLEKSRLLSDRFSAERPKGSFSTLEIQRTEQGDSAMYLCASSLVSNPYEQYFGPGTRLTVT.

This clonotype turned up a few times. This sequence joins TRBV19 and TRBJ2-7; 10 bases are shared with TRBD1. The V gene end was trimmed by 2 bases and the J gene end by 3 bases; junction bases not matched to a gene: 4. Germline CDR1 reads LNHDA; CDR2 reads SQIVND (reference sequence). The CDR3 has 15 amino acids. The CDR3 sequence is CASSIRQGAHYEQYF. As DNA, the CDR3 is TGTGCCAGTAGTATAAGACAGGGGGCCCACTACGAGCAGTACTTC.

This clonotype has at least ten counts. The chain carries TRBV5-1 and TRBJ2-2; perhaps TRBD2 as D (5 bases). Looked up from germline, CDR1 is SGHRS and CDR2 is YFSETQ. V lost 0 bases and J 7 bases, leaving 13 bases between the germline ends. The length of the CDR3 is 15 residues. The CDR3 is CASSLVRVSGGELFF. DNA for the CDR3: TGCGCCAGCAGCTTGGTGAGGGTCTCAGGCGGGGAGCTGTTTTTT.

The chain is built from TRBV4-2 and TRBJ2-7; D remains ambiguous. Germline assignment: CDR1 LGHNA and CDR2 YNFKEQ. CDR3 length equals 12 residues. Trimming left V 0 bases short and J 6 bases short, with 6 bases between. For the CDR3, the DNA is TGTGCCAGCAGCCAAGAGGACGGCGAGCAGTACTTC. Protein: CASSQEDGEQYF.

This clonotype was seen a handful of times. This chain connects TRBV25-1 to TRBJ2-1; D call uncertain. The CDR3 length is 13 residues. Trimming cost V 7 bases and J 8 bases, with 15 bases left between them. The V gene's germline CDR1 is MGHDK and CDR2 SYGVNS. CDR3 in amino acids: CASIGIGLHEQFF. The CDR3 coding sequence is TGTGCCAGCATTGGGATAGGGTTGCATGAGCAGTTCTTC.

This clonotype was recorded a few times. The rearrangement links TRBV7-2 to TRBJ1-1; D may be TRBD1 (6 bases). Germline V gene lookup returns CDR1 SGHTA and CDR2 FQGNSA. CDR3 length: 14 residues. Deletions cut 1 base from V and 1 base from J, with 7 bases between. DNA of the CDR3: TGTGCCAGCAGCTTAGGGGGGCCGAACACTGAAGCTTTCTTT. Translation: CASSLGGPNTEAFF.

The rearrangement uses TRBV5-1 and TRBJ1-5; 7 bases are a match to TRBD1. The CDR3 is made up of 15 amino acids. J was trimmed by 3 bases and V by 3 bases; bases with no gene match: 6. CDR1 is SGHRS and CDR2 is YFSETQ in the germline V gene. The CDR3 DNA is TGCGCCAGCAGCTCTACAGGGGCCAACAATCAGCCCCAGCATTTT. Translated: CASSSTGANNQPQHF.

This clonotype appeared once. The chain is built from TRBV20-1 and TRBJ2-4, with D tentatively TRBD1 (7 bases). The V gene lost 5 bases and the J gene lost 6 bases, with 14 bases spanning the gap. The CDR3 spans 13 residues. Germline lookup yields CDR1 DFQATT and CDR2 SNEGSKA (reference sequence). Here the CDR3 reads CSAHQGGGNIQYF. For the CDR3, the DNA is TGCAGTGCTCATCAGGGGGGTGGAAACATTCAGTACTTC.

This clonotype was counted between two and nine times. The V call is TRBV29-1, the J call TRBJ1-4; 9 bases are shared with TRBD1. Germline V gene sequence: CDR1 SQVTM, CDR2 ANQGSEA. This CDR3 comprises 13 residues. J was trimmed by 6 bases and V by 4 bases; bases with no gene match: 3. In nucleotides, the CDR3 is TGCAGCGTTGGGGGACAGGGTTATGAAAAACTGTTTTTT. Translated, it gives CSVGGQGYEKLFF.

The V call is TRBV5-1, the J call TRBJ1-2, with D maybe TRBD1 (6 bases). V shed 0 bases and J shed 7 bases, with 22 bases lying between them. The CDR3 is made up of 17 amino acids. Germline loops: CDR1 SGHRS, CDR2 YFSETQ. The CDR3 nucleotides read TGCGCCAGCAGCTTGGCTCCACCGGACACAGGGTCGACTGGCTACACCTTC. Translated, it gives CASSLAPPDTGSTGYTF.

This clonotype was observed many times. This rearrangement joins TRBV29-1 to TRBJ2-1; D possibly corresponds to TRBD1 (5 bases). This CDR3 comprises 15 residues. Germline V gene sequence: CDR1 SQVTM, CDR2 ANQGSEA. V was shortened by 4 bases and J by 4 bases, with 17 bases between the two germline ends. This chain's CDR3 is CSVASGNMEYNEQFF. CDR3 sequence (DNA): TGCAGCGTTGCCTCAGGGAATATGGAATACAATGAGCAGTTCTTC.

This clonotype came up a few times. J is TRBJ2-5 and V is TRBV7-2, with D possibly being TRBD2 (5 bases). Trimming removed 4 bases from V and 7 bases from J, with 13 bases in between. In germline, CDR1 is SGHTA, CDR2 FQGNSA. This CDR3 region has 13 residues. CDR3 residues: CASSSGLSGTQYF. The CDR3 DNA reads as TGTGCCAGCAGCTCCGGACTCTCGGGGACCCAGTACTTC.